These 20 T cell receptor beta chains were sequenced from one sample in a study of T-cell reconstitution after alpha-beta-depleted transplantation in children. Unique molecular identifiers were incorporated during preparation of the TCRbeta library. TCRdb re-called the PCR reads with MiXCR, one entry per CDR3 protein. The sample gives approximately 500,000 distinct CDR3 sequences, approximately 30% of which show up once; less than 40% is in the top ten. The material was PBMCs, obtained before TCRalphabeta/CD19-depleted stem cell transplant. The receptor source for this set is a boy in the first two years of life with Wiskott-Aldrich syndrome, due to receive a stem cell transplant.

This clonotype occurred a few times. DNA for the CDR3: TGTGCCAGCAGCCCGGACAGGTGGAATTACAATGAGCAGTTCTTC. It is translated as CASSPDRWNYNEQFF. The chain combines TRBV5-6 with TRBJ2-1; 7 bases match TRBD1. The V and J ends lost 4 bases and 4 bases, in that order; junction bases with no gene match: 8. The germline CDR1 and CDR2 sequences are SGHDT and YYEEEE. This CDR3 region has 15 residues.

This clonotype was seen more than once but under ten times. This chain uses TRBV7-3 with TRBJ2-3; tentatively, D is TRBD2 (6 bases). V was clipped by 1 base and J by 6 bases, with 14 bases between them. Germline loops: CDR1 SGHTA, CDR2 FQGTGA. CDR3 length equals 15 residues. The chain's CDR3 is CASSLIGGAVDTQYF. Here the CDR3 DNA reads TGTGCCAGCAGCTTAATTGGCGGGGCGGTCGATACGCAGTATTTT.

This clonotype appeared a few times. The chain combines TRBV5-6 with TRBJ1-1; 9 bases are a match to TRBD1. Per the germline V gene, CDR1 is SGHDT and CDR2 is YYEEEE. The CDR3 runs 15 residues. The V gene end was trimmed by 0 bases and the J gene end by 1 base; junction bases not matched to a gene: 1. The CDR3 nucleotides are TGTGCCAGCAGCTTGGGGGGACAGGGGAACACTGAAGCTTTCTTT. Protein sequence: CASSLGGQGNTEAFF. The full variable domain, rest sourced from reference TRBV5-6 and TRBJ1-1, is DAGVTQSPTHLIKTRGQQVTLRCSPKSGHDTVSWYQQALGQGPQFIFQYYEEEERQRGNFPDRFSGHQFPNYSSELNVNALLLGDSALYLCASSLGGQGNTEAFFGQGTRLTVV.

The CDR3 spells CASSSPTEANYGYTF. The CDR3, as DNA: TGTGCCAGCAGTTCTCCGACAGAAGCTAACTATGGCTACACCTTC. The V gene is TRBV6-5, the J gene TRBJ1-2; TRBD1 might be the D (5 bases). Germline V gene sequence: CDR1 MNHEY, CDR2 SVGAGI. CDR3 size: 15 residues. Trimming pared 4 bases from V and 0 bases from J, leaving 12 bases between.

The chain employs TRBV6-5 and TRBJ2-5; D possibly corresponds to TRBD1 (5 bases). The germline V and J ends were trimmed by 5 bases and 5 bases, with 18 bases remaining between them. Germline-derived CDR1 and CDR2 are MNHEY and SVGAGI. This CDR3 is built from 15 residues. CDR3: CASSDPSRGRETQYF. In nucleotides, the CDR3 is TGTGCCAGCAGTGACCCGAGTAGGGGAAGGGAGACCCAGTACTTC.

V gene TRBV28 combines with J gene TRBJ2-4; the D is unclear. Germline values: CDR1 MDHEN, CDR2 SYDVKM. This CDR3 contains 12 residues. Between the trimmed V and J ends, which lost 3 bases and 4 bases, there was a span of 4 bases. The CDR3 reads CASSFRKNIQYF. CDR3 DNA: TGTGCCAGCAGTTTCAGGAAAAACATTCAGTACTTC.

V usage is TRBV7-7 and J usage is TRBJ2-3, with TRBD1 identical over 7 bases. The ends lost 5 bases at V and 6 bases at J; junction bases unmatched: 5. Germline CDR1 SSHAT, CDR2 FNYEAQ (reference sequence). The CDR3 has 13 residues. Written as DNA, the CDR3 is TGTGCCAGCAGCGCAGACAGGGAGGATACGCAGTATTTT. Amino acids: CASSADREDTQYF.

This clonotype was found a few times. The chain is built from TRBV10-1 and TRBJ2-3; 10 nucleotides line up with TRBD1. The V gene end was trimmed by 4 bases and the J gene end by 4 bases; junction bases not matched to a gene: 2. CDR1 WNHNN and CDR2 SYGVQD come from the germline V gene (reference sequence). The CDR3 has 14 amino acids. The CDR3 protein is CASSGGTGADTQYF. For the CDR3, the DNA is TGCGCCAGCAGTGGGGGGACAGGGGCAGATACGCAGTATTTT.

The V and J genes are TRBV15 and TRBJ1-2, with D possibly TRBD1 on 5 matching bases. The CDR3 is 15 amino acids. The V gene lost 0 bases and the J gene lost 6 bases, with 14 bases spanning the gap. The germline gives CDR1 LNHNV, CDR2 YYDKDF (reference sequence). In DNA, the CDR3 is TGTGCCACCAGCAGAGATGGGCAGCGGGACGATGGCTACACCTTC. Translating it yields CATSRDGQRDDGYTF.

The chain recombines TRBV20-1 with TRBJ2-3; D perhaps matches TRBD2 (5 bases). Trimming removed 2 bases from V and 4 bases from J, with 13 bases in between. Germline lookup yields CDR1 DFQATT and CDR2 SNEGSKA (reference sequence). The CDR3 totals 14 residues. The CDR3 reads CSARPRAGPDTQYF. The CDR3, as DNA: TGCAGTGCTAGACCCCGGGCGGGTCCAGATACGCAGTATTTT.

The V gene is TRBV18, the J gene TRBJ2-3; possible D gene TRBD1, 6 bases. Germline CDR1 reads KGHSH; CDR2 reads LQKENI. Trimming took 5 bases from V and 3 from J, leaving 12 bases between them. This CDR3 region has 14 residues. The CDR3 DNA follows: TGTGCCAGCTCAATCACAGGGAGAACAGATACGCAGTATTTT. Translating it yields CASSITGRTDTQYF. The variable domain in full, completed from reference TRBV18 and TRBJ2-3, reads NAGVMQNPRHLVRRRGQEARLRCSPMKGHSHVYWYRQLPEEGLKFMVYLQKENIIDESGMPKERFSAEFPKEGPSILRIQQVVRGDSAAYFCASSITGRTDTQYFGPGTRLTVL.

The V and J genes are TRBV11-3 and TRBJ2-1; D is ambiguous. The CDR3 loop spans 17 amino acids. Trimming removed 2 bases from V and 0 bases from J, with 14 bases in between. Germline values: CDR1 SGHNT, CDR2 YENEEA. The CDR3 here is CASSLFLGQVSYNEQFF. The DNA of the CDR3 is TGTGCCAGCAGCTTATTCCTCGGGCAGGTCTCCTACAATGAGCAGTTCTTC.

Notes on this clonotype: The conserved closing phenylalanine or tryptophan is absent in this CDR3, likely reflecting a read error. The chain couples TRBV27 to TRBJ2-7; D gene ambiguous. This CDR3 contains 16 residues. Trimming removed 4 bases at V and 2 bases at J, with 18 bases between. Germline lookup yields CDR1 MNHEY and CDR2 SMNVEV (reference sequence). The CDR3, as DNA: TGTGCCAGCAGTTGGTCCTCTTCCGCGTTAACCTACGAGCAGTACTTA. The encoded protein is CASSWSSSALTYEQYL.

This chain connects TRBV5-6 to TRBJ2-1; 7 bases are a match to TRBD2. The CDR3 length is 16 residues. V shed 4 bases and J 2 bases; nucleotides not matched to a gene: 9. Germline V lookup: CDR1 SGHDT, CDR2 YYEEEE. CDR3 amino acids: CASSPHGGRAYNEQFF. Here the CDR3 DNA reads TGTGCCAGCAGCCCCCATGGGGGGAGGGCCTACAATGAGCAGTTCTTC.

The chain recombines TRBV29-1 with TRBJ1-1; D is unclear. V was pared by 2 bases and J by 3 bases, with 10 bases between. Germline V gene sequence: CDR1 SQVTM, CDR2 ANQGSEA. The CDR3 runs 13 residues. The CDR3 reads CSVERSRYTEAFF. The CDR3, as DNA: TGCAGCGTTGAAAGGTCACGGTACACTGAAGCTTTCTTT.

This clonotype was seen a few times. The chain employs TRBV12-3 or TRBV12-4 and TRBJ1-4; perhaps TRBD1 as D (5 bases). Trimming removed 3 bases from V and 8 bases from J, with 13 bases in between. The CDR3 runs 14 residues. In nucleotides, the CDR3 is TGTGCCAGCAGTTTCGGGGGGAGGAGGGAAAAACTGTTTTTT. Protein sequence: CASSFGGRREKLFF.

The V gene is TRBV5-1, the J gene TRBJ2-1; D perhaps matches TRBD2 (6 bases). V dropped 3 bases and J dropped 8 bases, with 27 bases sitting between them. The CDR3 loop spans 18 amino acids. Germline values: CDR1 SGHRS, CDR2 YFSETQ. CDR3 sequence (DNA): TGCGCCAGCAGCTGGGGTAGGACCGGGACTCCGATTGGCGATGAGCAGTTCTTC. It specifies CASSWGRTGTPIGDEQFF.

CDR3 coding DNA: TGCGCCAGCAGAACGGGACAGGTGCTAGGTGAGCAGTTCTTC. It specifies CASRTGQVLGEQFF. This sequence joins TRBV5-1 and TRBJ2-1; the match to TRBD1 covers 8 bases. This CDR3 is built from 14 residues. The ends lost 5 bases at V and 9 bases at J; junction bases unmatched: 10. Germline lookup yields CDR1 SGHRS and CDR2 YFSETQ.

This chain joins TRBV10-3 and TRBJ2-5; D remains ambiguous. The germline gives CDR1 ENHRY, CDR2 SYGVKD. V was shortened by 8 bases and J by 0 bases, with 13 bases between the two germline ends. The CDR3 is 14 residues long. In DNA, the CDR3 is TGTGCCATCCGTGCGGCAGGCAACCAAGAGACCCAGTACTTC. Translated: CAIRAAGNQETQYF.

This clonotype has a handful of counts. CDR3 sequence: CSGGYDEQFF. Written as DNA, the CDR3 is TGCAGCGGTGGATATGATGAGCAGTTCTTC. The V call is TRBV29-1, the J call TRBJ2-1; D remains unclear. Trimming left V 7 bases short and J 8 bases short, with 9 bases between. The germline gives CDR1 SQVTM, CDR2 ANQGSEA. The CDR3 runs to 10 residues.